This record looks at one T cell receptor beta chain sequence and its context. Its target antigen remains unknown. Base qualities are not recorded, but no much larger clone differs from it by a single base. The CDR3 holds 13 amino acids from the cysteine to the phenylalanine. CDR3 DNA is the only sequence kept; it has 39 bases, read in frame from the first base. V is trimmed back by 6 bases and J by 7 bases, and the junction contains 1 base that no gene match accounts for. Reading the germline V gene gives CDR1 KGHSH and CDR2 LQKENI. The collaborating institutions used their own protocols to collect whole blood in K2EDTA tubes. For TCRbeta analysis, collaborators shipped samples as frozen whole blood, isolated PBMCs, or DNA extracted from either of those sample types. This specimen comes from a study of blood T cell repertoires in COVID-19 (dated by TCRdb to about 2020). Looking at the study overall: Samples from collaborators originated in the United States, Italy and Spain and spanned both the acute and convalescent phases of COVID-19. The repertoires were made available in a free public database intended to serve as a resource for research on the immune response to SARS-CoV-2. Where HLA class I and class II types were available, the types were taken from metadata supplied by the sample provider, not from assay-based typing. The sample metadata nearly always contained a de-identified subject ID, COVID-19 status, age in years and sex. Samples were obtained from the ongoing ImmuneRACE study (first 160 participants) and from 1,254 subjects provided by 6 global collaborators. The dataset comprised deeply sampled blood TCRbeta repertoires from subjects exposed to, actively infected with, or recovered from COVID-19. The material from the prospective study consisted of cDNA or gDNA derived from T cells, B-cell-depleted T cells, or PBMCs. What the study reported, not specific to this receptor: Clinical and demographic metadata were provided uncurated, with the amount varying by source and participant.

TCRbeta CDR3 regions were amplified from genomic DNA by means of the immunoSEQ Assay, a bias-controlled multiplex PCR. The study's processing was this. The number of nucleated cells in each sample was estimated from the amplification of reference gene primers within the assay. Sequence reads were collapsed and filtered to measure the absolute abundance of every unique TCRbeta CDR3 rearrangement. For each sample, productive Simpson clonality was calculated as the square root of Simpson's diversity index across productive rearrangements. The immuneACCESS repertoire file appears here via TCRdb, limited to in-frame rearrangements. These files lack a portion of the clones; in checked studies, under half of the deficit traces to unresolved V genes, and the cause of the others is not known. Clone size and V and J calls were adopted from that table, with D and trimming inferred from the DNA. The sample table shows approximately 83,000 clones, and about 75% are seen once. Around a tenth of the sample belongs to the ten largest clones.

The TCR sequence derives from a woman of 80 years or more with acute or convalescent COVID-19. The rearranged chain carries TRBV18 and TRBJ1-6; TRBD1 agrees with 9 junctional bases. Sequenced: peripheral blood. CDR3 reads: CASSTGGNSPLHF. The sequenced DNA: TGTGCCAGCTCGACAGGGGGAAATTCACCCCTCCACTTT.